The clone carrying this T cell receptor beta chain was found many times. Its target is unknown. One entry per CDR3 protein, called by TCRdb with MiXCR from the multiplex PCR reads. The table records 12,000 or so distinct CDR3 sequences, about 48% of them present only once. The sample originates from a study of breast tumors, draining lymph nodes, adjacent tissues. Study-wide results and caveats: Luminal-like breast cancer showed significantly greater tumor-nontumor repertoire similarity than basal-like breast cancer did. Data fit most tumor T cells coming from lymph node, expanding in tumor.

The sequence came from a female donor with breast cancer. Some clones in this sample may be carry-over from other donors' samples. Sequencing was carried out using breast tumor tissue.

CDR3 sequence: CSVEASTGPEAFF. DNA of the CDR3: TGCAGCGTTGAGGCCTCCACGGGCCCTGAAGCTTTCTTT. The chain is built from TRBV29-1 and TRBJ1-1; D is undetermined. The germline CDR1 and CDR2 sequences are SQVTM and ANQGSEA. This CDR3 comprises 13 residues. The germline V and J ends were trimmed by 3 bases and 6 bases, with 14 bases remaining between them.